The T cell receptor (beta chain) under discussion was sequenced for a study of cytomegalovirus exposure and HLA in healthy donors. Germline V gene sequence: CDR1 SSHAT, CDR2 FNYEAQ (reference sequence). The CDR3 runs 15 residues. About this clone: One junction end disagrees with the germline gene, perhaps due to a read error.

Primers: 60 Vbeta forward and 13 Jbeta reverse. The assay was immunoSEQ multiplex PCR, and TCRdb's table has in-frame clones only and misses some. The table has 200,000 to 250,000 clones, 80% to 85% seen once. The gene calls are TRBV7-7 and TRBJ2-2; 8 positions agree with TRBD1. The clonotype comes from a boy under 10 years old in good health and CMV-seronegative. Sequenced sample: PBMCs. The CDR3 loop reads CASSSQGVNTGELFF. CDR3 DNA: TGTGCTAGCAGCTCACAGGGGGTCAACACCGGGGAGCTGTTTTTT.